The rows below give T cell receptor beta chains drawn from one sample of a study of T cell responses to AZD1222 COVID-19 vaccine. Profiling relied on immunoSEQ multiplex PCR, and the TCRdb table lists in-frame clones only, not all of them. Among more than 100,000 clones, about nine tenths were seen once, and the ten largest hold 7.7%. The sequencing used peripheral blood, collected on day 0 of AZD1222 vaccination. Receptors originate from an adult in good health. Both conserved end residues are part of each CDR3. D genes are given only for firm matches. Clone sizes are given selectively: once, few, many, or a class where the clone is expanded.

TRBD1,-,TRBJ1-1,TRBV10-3,CAISGHRTGGTEAFF,TGTGCCATCAGTGGTCACCGGACAGGGGGAACTGAAGCTTTCTTT
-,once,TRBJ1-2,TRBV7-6,CASSLFRDPSYGYTF,TGTGCCAGCAGCTTATTCAGGGACCCCTCCTATGGCTACACCTTC
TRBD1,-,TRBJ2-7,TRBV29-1,CSVVPQGVSYEQYF,TGCAGCGTTGTCCCCCAGGGGGTCTCCTACGAGCAGTACTTC
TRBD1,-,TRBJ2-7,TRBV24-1,CATSDFRQGAYEQYF,TGTGCCACCAGTGATTTCAGACAGGGGGCCTACGAGCAGTACTTC
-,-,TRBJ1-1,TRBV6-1,CASSEALLGRAANTEAFF,TGTGCCAGCAGTGAAGCGCTTCTGGGCAGGGCCGCGAACACTGAAGCTTTCTTT
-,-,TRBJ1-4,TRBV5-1,CASSLARAINEKLFF,TGCGCCAGCAGCTTGGCCCGGGCGATTAATGAAAAACTGTTTTTT
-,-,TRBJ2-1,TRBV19,CASSIPGRTYNEQFF,TGTGCCAGTAGTATACCGGGGCGGACCTACAATGAGCAGTTCTTC
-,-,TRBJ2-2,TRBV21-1,CASSKEFTVGNTGELFF,TGTGCCAGCAGCAAAGAGTTCACAGTGGGGAACACCGGGGAGCTGTTTTTT
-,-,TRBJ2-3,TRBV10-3,CAIRGQSQYF,TGTGCCATCAGGGGGCAGTCGCAGTATTTT
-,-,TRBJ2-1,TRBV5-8,CASSLDPARDNEQFF,TGTGCCAGCAGCTTGGATCCGGCCAGGGACAATGAGCAGTTCTTC
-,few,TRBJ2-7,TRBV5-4,CASSRRELQGLEQYF,TGTGCCAGCAGCCGACGGGAGTTGCAGGGCCTCGAGCAGTACTTC
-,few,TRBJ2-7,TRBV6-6,CASLAGFEQYF,TGTGCCAGCCTCGCCGGATTCGAGCAGTACTTC
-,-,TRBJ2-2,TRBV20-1,CSASGARGNTGELFF,TGCAGTGCTAGTGGGGCCCGAGGGAACACCGGGGAGCTGTTTTTT
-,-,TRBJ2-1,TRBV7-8,CASSLLDRHLWGQFF,TGTGCCAGCAGCTTACTGGACCGCCATCTGTGGGGGCAGTTCTTC
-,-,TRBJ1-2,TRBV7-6,CASSLADGTAYGYTF,TGTGCCAGCAGCTTAGCGGATGGGACGGCCTATGGCTACACCTTC
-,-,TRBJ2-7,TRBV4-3,CASSREYYEQYF,TGCGCCAGCAGCCGAGAATACTACGAGCAGTACTTC
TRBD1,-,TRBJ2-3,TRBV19,CASSIVAGTGGTDTQYF,TGTGCCAGTAGTATAGTGGCCGGGACAGGGGGAACAGATACGCAGTATTTT
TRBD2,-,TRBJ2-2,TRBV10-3,CAIRGLAANTGELFF,TGTGCCATCAGGGGACTAGCGGCGAACACCGGGGAGCTGTTTTTT
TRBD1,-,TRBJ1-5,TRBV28,CASSLLGSTGPQPQHF,TGTGCCAGCAGTTTATTAGGCTCGACAGGGCCCCAGCCCCAGCATTTT
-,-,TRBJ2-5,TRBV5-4,CASSPGGTAGSVETQYF,TGTGCCAGCAGCCCTGGGGGCACGGCGGGGAGTGTGGAGACCCAGTACTTC
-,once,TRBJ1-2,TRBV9,CASSVGVYGYTF,TGTGCCAGCAGCGTAGGTGTATATGGCTACACCTTC
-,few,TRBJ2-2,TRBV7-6,CASVPTVSTVAGELFF,TGTGCCAGCGTCCCTACAGTGTCCACGGTGGCCGGGGAGCTGTTTTTT
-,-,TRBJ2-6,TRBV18,CASSLYSGDSGANVLTF,TGTGCCAGCTCACTTTATTCGGGGGACTCTGGGGCCAACGTCCTGACTTTC
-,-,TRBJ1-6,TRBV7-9,CASLISGEAGSNSPLHF,TGTGCCAGCCTAATTAGCGGGGAGGCTGGGTCGAATTCACCCCTCCACTTT
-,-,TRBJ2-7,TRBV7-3,CASSPCRNCEQYF,TGTGCCAGCAGCCCCTGTAGGAATTGCGAGCAGTACTTC
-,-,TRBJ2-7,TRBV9,CASSVSARAGYEQYF,TGTGCCAGCAGCGTATCGGCTCGGGCCGGCTACGAGCAGTACTTC
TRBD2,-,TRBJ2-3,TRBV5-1,CASSTSPSTDTQYF,TGCGCCAGTTCGACTAGCCCAAGCACAGATACGCAGTATTTT
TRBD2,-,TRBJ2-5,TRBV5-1,CASSLAGTRQETQYF,TGCGCCAGCAGCTTGGCCGGGACTAGGCAAGAGACCCAGTACTTC
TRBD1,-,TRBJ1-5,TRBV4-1,CASSQDGQGASNQPQHF,TGCGCCAGCAGCCAAGACGGACAGGGGGCTAGCAATCAGCCCCAGCATTTT
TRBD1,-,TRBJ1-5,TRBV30,CAWSGGTGDQPQHF,TGTGCCTGGAGTGGGGGGACAGGGGATCAGCCCCAGCATTTT
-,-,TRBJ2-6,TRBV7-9,CASSRSGANVLTF,TGTGCCAGCAGTCGCTCTGGGGCCAACGTCCTGACTTTC
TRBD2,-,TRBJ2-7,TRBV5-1,CASSPASGSSYEQYF,TGCGCCAGCAGCCCTGCTAGCGGGTCCTCCTACGAGCAGTACTTC
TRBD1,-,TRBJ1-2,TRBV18,CASSPPTGVGYTF,TGTGCCAGCTCACCACCGACAGGGGTCGGCTACACCTTC